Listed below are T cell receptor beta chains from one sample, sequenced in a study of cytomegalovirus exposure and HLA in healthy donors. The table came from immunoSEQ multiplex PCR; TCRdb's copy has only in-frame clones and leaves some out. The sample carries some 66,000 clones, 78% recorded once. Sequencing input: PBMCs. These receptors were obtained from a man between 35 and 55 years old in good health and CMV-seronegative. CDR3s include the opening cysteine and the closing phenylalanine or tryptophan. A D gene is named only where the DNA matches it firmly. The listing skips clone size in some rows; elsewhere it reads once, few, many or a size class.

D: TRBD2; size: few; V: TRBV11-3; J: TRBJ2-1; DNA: TGTGCCAGCAGCCCGGGACTAGCGGTCCACAATGAGCAGTTCTTC; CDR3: CASSPGLAVHNEQFF
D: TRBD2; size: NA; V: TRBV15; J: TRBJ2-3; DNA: TGTGCCACCAGCTTGGGGGGGACAGATACGCAGTATTTT; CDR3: CATSLGGTDTQYF
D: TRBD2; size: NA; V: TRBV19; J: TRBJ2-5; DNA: TGTGCCAGTAGTATGGTCAGCGGGGGCCATCAAGAGACCCAGTACTTC; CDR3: CASSMVSGGHQETQYF
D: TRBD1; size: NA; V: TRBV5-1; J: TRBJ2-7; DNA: TGCGCCAGCAGCCCCAATTCCCGGACAGGGGCCGCGTTC; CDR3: CASSPNSRTGAAF
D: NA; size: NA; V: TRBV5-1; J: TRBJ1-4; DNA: TGCGCCAGCAGCTGGACGGGTAGCGATGAAAAACTGTTTTTT; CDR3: CASSWTGSDEKLFF
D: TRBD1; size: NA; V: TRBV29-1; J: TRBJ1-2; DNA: TGCAGCGTTCCCCCGGCGGGGACAGGGGGATTCTATGGCTACACCTTC; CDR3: CSVPPAGTGGFYGYTF
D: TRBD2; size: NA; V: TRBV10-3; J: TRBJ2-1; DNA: TGTGCCACCGGGGGGACTAGCGGGGACTCCTACAATGAGCAGTTCTTC; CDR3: CATGGTSGDSYNEQFF
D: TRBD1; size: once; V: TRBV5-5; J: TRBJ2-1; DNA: TGTGCCAGCAGCTTGCAGGGGGCCAGGGAGCAGTTCTTC; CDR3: CASSLQGAREQFF
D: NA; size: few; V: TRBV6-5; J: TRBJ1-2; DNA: TGTGCCAGCAGTTACTTGGGCAGGAACTATGGCTACACCTTC; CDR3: CASSYLGRNYGYTF
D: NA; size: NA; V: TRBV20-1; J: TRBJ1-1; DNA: TGCAGTGCCCCCGGACTTTCGGAAGCTTTCTTT; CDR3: CSAPGLSEAFF